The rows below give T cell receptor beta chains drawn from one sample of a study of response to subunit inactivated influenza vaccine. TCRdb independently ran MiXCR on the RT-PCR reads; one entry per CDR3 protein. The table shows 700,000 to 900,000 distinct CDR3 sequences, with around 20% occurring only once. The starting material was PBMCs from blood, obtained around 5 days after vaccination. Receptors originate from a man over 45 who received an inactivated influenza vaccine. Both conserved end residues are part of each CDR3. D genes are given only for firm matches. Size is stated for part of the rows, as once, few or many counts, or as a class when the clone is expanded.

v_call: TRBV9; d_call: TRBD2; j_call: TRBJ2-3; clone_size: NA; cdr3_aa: CASSVEGGSRTDTQYF; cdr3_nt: TGTGCCAGCAGCGTAGAGGGCGGGAGTCGAACAGATACGCAGTATTTT
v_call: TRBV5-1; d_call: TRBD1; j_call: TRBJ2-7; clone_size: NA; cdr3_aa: CASSLPDRGEQYF; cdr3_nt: TGCGCCAGCAGCTTGCCCGACAGGGGCGAGCAGTACTTC
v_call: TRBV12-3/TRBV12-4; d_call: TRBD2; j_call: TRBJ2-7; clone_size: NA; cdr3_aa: CASSSTPFLAGGLNEQYF; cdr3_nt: TGTGCCAGCAGTTCCACCCCCTTTCTAGCGGGAGGGCTTAACGAGCAGTACTTC
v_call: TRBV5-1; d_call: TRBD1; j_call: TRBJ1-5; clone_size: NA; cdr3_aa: CASSEDREVQPQHF; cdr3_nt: TGCGCCAGCAGCGAAGACAGGGAGGTTCAGCCCCAGCATTTT
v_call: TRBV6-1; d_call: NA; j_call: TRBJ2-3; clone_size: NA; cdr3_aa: CASRHVGGGADTQYF; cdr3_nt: TGTGCCAGCAGACATGTAGGGGGCGGGGCAGATACGCAGTATTTT
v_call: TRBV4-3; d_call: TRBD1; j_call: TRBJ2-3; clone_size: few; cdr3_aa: CASSQGGPGQGSDTQYF; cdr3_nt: TGCGCCAGCAGCCAAGGTGGGCCGGGACAGGGCTCAGATACGCAGTATTTT
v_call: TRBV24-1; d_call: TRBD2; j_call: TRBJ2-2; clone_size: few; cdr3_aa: CATSDQKRTSGSPGELFF; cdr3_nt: TGTGCCACCAGTGACCAGAAACGGACTAGCGGGAGCCCCGGGGAGCTGTTTTTT
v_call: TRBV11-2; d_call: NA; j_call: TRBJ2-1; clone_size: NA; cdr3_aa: CASSLVGFGWGAGGNEQFF; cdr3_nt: TGTGCCAGCAGCTTAGTAGGATTTGGATGGGGGGCCGGAGGCAATGAGCAGTTCTTC
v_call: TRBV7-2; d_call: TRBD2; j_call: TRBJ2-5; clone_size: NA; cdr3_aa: CASSAGTSGGRETQYF; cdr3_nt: TGTGCCAGCAGCGCCGGGACTAGCGGGGGGCGGGAGACCCAGTACTTC
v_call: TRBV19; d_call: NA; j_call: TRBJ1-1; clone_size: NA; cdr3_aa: CASSGTRGRRTEAFF; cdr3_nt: TGTGCCAGTAGTGGAACACGGGGGAGAAGGACTGAAGCTTTCTTT
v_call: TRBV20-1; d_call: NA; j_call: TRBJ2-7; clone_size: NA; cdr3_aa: CSAYDRTTYEQYF; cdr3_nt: TGCAGTGCTTACGACAGGACCACCTACGAGCAGTACTTC
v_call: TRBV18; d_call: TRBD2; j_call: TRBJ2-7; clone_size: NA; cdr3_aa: CASSLRLAGGAYEQYF; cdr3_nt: TGTGCCAGCTCACTAAGACTAGCGGGAGGGGCCTACGAGCAGTACTTC
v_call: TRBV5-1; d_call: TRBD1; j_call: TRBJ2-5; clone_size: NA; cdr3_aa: CASSLARGIGETQYF; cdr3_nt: TGCGCCAGCAGCTTGGCCAGGGGGATAGGAGAGACCCAGTACTTC
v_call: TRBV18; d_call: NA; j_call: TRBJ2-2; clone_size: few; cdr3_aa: CASSLLDGSTNTGELFF; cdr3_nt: TGTGCCAGCTCACTTCTGGACGGAAGTACGAACACCGGGGAGCTGTTTTTT
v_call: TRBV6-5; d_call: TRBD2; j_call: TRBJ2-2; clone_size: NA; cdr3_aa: CASSYRLAGGRNTGELFF; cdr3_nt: TGTGCCAGCAGTTACCGACTAGCGGGGGGGCGGAACACCGGGGAGCTGTTTTTT
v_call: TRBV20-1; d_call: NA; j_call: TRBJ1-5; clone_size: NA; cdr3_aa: CSARDGGVSNQPQHF; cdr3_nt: TGCAGTGCTAGAGACGGGGGGGTTAGCAATCAGCCCCAGCATTTT
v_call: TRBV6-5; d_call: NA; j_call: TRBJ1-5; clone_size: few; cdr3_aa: CASSYSPPTGDSNQPQHF; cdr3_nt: TGTGCCAGCAGTTACTCGCCTCCAACGGGAGATAGCAATCAGCCCCAGCATTTT
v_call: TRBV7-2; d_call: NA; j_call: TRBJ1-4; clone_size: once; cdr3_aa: CASSPVFGEKLFF; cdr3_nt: TGTGCCAGCAGCCCGGTCTTCGGTGAAAAACTGTTTTTT
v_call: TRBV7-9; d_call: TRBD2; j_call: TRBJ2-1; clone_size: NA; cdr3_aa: CASSLGTSGASLEQFF; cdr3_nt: TGTGCCAGCAGCCTCGGGACTAGCGGGGCGAGTTTGGAGCAGTTCTTC
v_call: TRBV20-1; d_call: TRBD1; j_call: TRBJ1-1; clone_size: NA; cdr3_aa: CSASLQGDYSNTEAFF; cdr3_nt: TGCAGTGCTAGTCTACAGGGGGACTACAGTAACACTGAAGCTTTCTTT
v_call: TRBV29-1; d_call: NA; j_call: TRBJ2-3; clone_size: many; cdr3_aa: CSAGQAGETDTQYF; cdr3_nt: TGCAGCGCCGGCCAGGCAGGGGAAACAGATACGCAGTATTTT
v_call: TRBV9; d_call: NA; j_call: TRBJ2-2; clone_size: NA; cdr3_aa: CASSVGENTGELFF; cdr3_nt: TGTGCCAGCAGCGTAGGGGAGAACACCGGGGAGCTGTTTTTT
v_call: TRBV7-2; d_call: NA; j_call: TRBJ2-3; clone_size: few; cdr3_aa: CASSSSPLIDTQYF; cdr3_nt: TGTGCCAGCAGCTCCAGTCCCCTCATAGATACGCAGTATTTT
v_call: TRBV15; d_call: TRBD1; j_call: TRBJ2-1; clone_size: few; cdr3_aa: CATSGGQAFGNEQFF; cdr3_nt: TGTGCCACCAGCGGGGGACAGGCGTTTGGGAATGAGCAGTTCTTC
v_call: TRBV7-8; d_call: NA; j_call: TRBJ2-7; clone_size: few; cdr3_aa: CASSLVQIYEQYF; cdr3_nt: TGTGCCAGCAGCTTAGTCCAGATCTACGAGCAGTACTTC
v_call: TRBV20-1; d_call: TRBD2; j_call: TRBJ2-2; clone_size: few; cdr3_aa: CSARDGASGRFGELFF; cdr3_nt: TGCAGTGCTAGAGATGGAGCTAGCGGGAGGTTCGGGGAGCTGTTTTTT
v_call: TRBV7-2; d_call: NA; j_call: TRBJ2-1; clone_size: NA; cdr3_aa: CASSLMITSDEQFF; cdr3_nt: TGTGCCAGCAGTCTCATGATCACTAGTGATGAGCAGTTCTTC
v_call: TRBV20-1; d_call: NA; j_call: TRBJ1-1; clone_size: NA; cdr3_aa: CSARWGLGVYTEAFF; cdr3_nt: TGCAGTGCTAGATGGGGACTAGGGGTTTACACTGAAGCTTTCTTT
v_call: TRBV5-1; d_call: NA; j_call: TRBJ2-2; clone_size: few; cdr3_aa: CASSLGDMNTGELFF; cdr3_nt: TGCGCCAGCAGCTTGGGGGACATGAACACCGGGGAGCTGTTTTTT
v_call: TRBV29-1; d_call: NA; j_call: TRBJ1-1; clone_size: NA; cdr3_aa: CSVFRVEAFF; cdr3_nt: TGCAGCGTCTTCCGAGTTGAAGCTTTCTTT
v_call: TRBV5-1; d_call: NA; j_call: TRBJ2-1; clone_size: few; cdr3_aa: CASSSGNSAYNEQFF; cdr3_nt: TGCGCCAGCAGCTCGGGAAATTCGGCCTACAATGAGCAGTTCTTC
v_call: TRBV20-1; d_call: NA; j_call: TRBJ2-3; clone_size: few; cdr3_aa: CSARSVSGTDTQYF; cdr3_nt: TGCAGTGCTAGATCTGTTAGCGGCACAGATACGCAGTATTTT
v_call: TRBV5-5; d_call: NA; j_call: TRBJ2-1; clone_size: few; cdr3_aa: CASSLALAKNEQFF; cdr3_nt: TGTGCCAGCAGCTTAGCCTTAGCAAAGAATGAGCAGTTCTTC
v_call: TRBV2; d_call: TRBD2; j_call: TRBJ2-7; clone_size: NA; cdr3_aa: CASSSSGGPGLGEQYF; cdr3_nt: TGTGCCAGCAGTTCTAGCGGGGGGCCCGGGTTAGGAGAGCAGTACTTC
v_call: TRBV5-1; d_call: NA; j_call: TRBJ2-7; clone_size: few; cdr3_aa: CASSLESVQGGEQYF; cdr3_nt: TGCGCCAGCAGCTTGGAATCCGTACAGGGCGGGGAGCAGTACTTC
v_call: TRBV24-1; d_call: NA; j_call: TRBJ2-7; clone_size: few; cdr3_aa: CATFRQPYEQYF; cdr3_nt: TGTGCCACCTTCAGACAGCCCTACGAGCAGTACTTC
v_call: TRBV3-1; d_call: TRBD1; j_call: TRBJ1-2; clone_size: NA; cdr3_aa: CASSRQTGSGGYTF; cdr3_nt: TGTGCCAGCAGCCGACAGACAGGGTCGGGAGGCTACACCTTC